Listed here is a single T cell receptor beta chain. Antigen unknown. Trimming at V came to 4 bases and at J to 5 bases, leaving 8 bases not matched to a gene. CDR1 SGHNT and CDR2 YYREEE come from the germline V gene (reference sequence). The CDR3 totals 14 residues. This entry is derived from a study of OX40 agonist ivuxolimab in advanced cancers. At the level of the study: Having had anti-PD-1, anti-PD-L1 or anti-CTLA-4 therapy before was allowed, and approximately 40% had some.

Points from the study as a whole: Among the nonresponders, some also had low normalized T-cell clonal expansion. Expanded peripheral T cell antigen specificity was not determined.

The assay was immunoSEQ multiplex PCR, and TCRdb's table has in-frame clones only and misses some. The table records roughly 17,000 clones, 70% to 85% of them present only once. Sequencing was performed on CD4+ or CD8+ T cells sorted from blood, taken in a trial of the OX40 agonist ivuxolimab. The chain recombines TRBV5-4 with TRBJ1-1, with 7 bases fitting TRBD1. The TCR sequence derives from an adult with an advanced solid tumor such as melanoma, head and neck, liver or kidney cancer. The CDR3 sequence is CASSLRGSGTEAFF. The CDR3 DNA reads TGTGCCAGCAGCCTCAGGGGGTCTGGGACTGAAGCTTTCTTT. The entire variable domain, with the rest obtained from reference TRBV5-4 and TRBJ1-1, is as follows: ETGVTQSPTHLIKTRGQQVTLRCSSQSGHNTVSWYQQALGQGPQFIFQYYREEENGRGNFPPRFSGLQFPNYSSELNVNALELDDSALYLCASSLRGSGTEAFFGQGTRLTVV.